The T cell receptor (beta chain) described here comes from a study of CD8 T cells in Susac syndrome. CD8+ and CD4+ T cells taken from blood had their TCR beta sequenced. Through negative isolation, CD4+ and CD8+ T cells were obtained, while TEMRA cells were enriched using FACS. RNA totalling roughly 0.45 to 1 ug underwent reverse transcription with random hexamers. One entry per CDR3 protein, called by TCRdb with MiXCR from the immunoSEQ multiplex PCR reads. The sample carries about 160,000 distinct CDR3 sequences, approximately 93% recorded once. Trimming left V 0 bases short and J 4 bases short, with 9 bases between. CDR1 and CDR2 from the germline V gene are MNHEY and SMNVEV (reference sequence). This CDR3 comprises 14 residues.

This receptor was obtained from a human donor with multiple sclerosis. This rearrangement joins TRBV27 to TRBJ1-1, with D hard to call. The sequenced sample was CD4+ T cells from PBMCs. CDR3 nucleotides: TGTGCCAGCAGTTTATCGGGAGCAAGCACTGAAGCTTTCTTT. Translated: CASSLSGASTEAFF.